This T cell receptor beta chain was sequenced during a study of T-cell memory formation after mild COVID-19. As for the study in general: In these data, TCR clusters were largely donor specific.

CDR3 size: 15 residues. V lost 0 bases to trimming and J lost 5 bases, with 14 bases between them. The germline CDR1 and CDR2 sequences are SGHTA and FQGNSA. The sample holds a few counts of this clonotype. Its antigen is still unknown. Findings of the study overall: Pre-infection memory held some responding clones, suggesting pre-existing cross-reactive T cells responded.

One entry per CDR3 protein results from TCRdb running MiXCR on the 5' RACE reads. The table records under 250,000 distinct CDR3 sequences, 15% to 19% of them present only once. The TCR comes from an adult woman who had mild COVID-19 (a few samples of this study predate the infection). Cell type and time point are not known. Sample: PBMCs or a T cell subset sorted from them (not recorded which). V is TRBV7-2 and J is TRBJ2-7, with a tentative D call TRBD2 (5 bases). In DNA, the CDR3 is TGTGCCAGCAGCTTAGCGGCTGGGAGCGTGGACGAGCAGTACTTC. Amino acid sequence: CASSLAAGSVDEQYF.